This record covers a single TCR beta chain. Gene names and germline refer to mouse. The read halts 1 residue ahead of the CDR3 end, with the missing end drawn from the germline J gene. This specimen comes from a study of tissue T cells after allogeneic stem cell transplantation. The junction had 4 bases not matched to a gene; V was cut back by 2 bases and J by 0 bases. The CDR3 spans 17 residues. Germline V lookup: CDR1 SNHLY, CDR2 FYNGKV (reference sequence). Clones were sequenced by immunoSEQ multiplex PCR, and TCRdb holds only the in-frame ones, with some missing. The sample contains about 50,000 clones, around 67% of which appear only once.

The chain links TRBV3 to TRBJ2-1, with 10 bases fitting TRBD1. The TCR originated in a pool of C57BL/6 mice in good health. The sample consisted of sorted cells pooled from one or two spleens. The CDR3 DNA, read in part, is TGTGCCAGCAGCTTATTGGGACAGGGGCATAACTATGCTGAGCAGTTC. Translated: CASSLLGQGHNYAEQF. The entire CDR3 reads CASSLLGQGHNYAEQFF.